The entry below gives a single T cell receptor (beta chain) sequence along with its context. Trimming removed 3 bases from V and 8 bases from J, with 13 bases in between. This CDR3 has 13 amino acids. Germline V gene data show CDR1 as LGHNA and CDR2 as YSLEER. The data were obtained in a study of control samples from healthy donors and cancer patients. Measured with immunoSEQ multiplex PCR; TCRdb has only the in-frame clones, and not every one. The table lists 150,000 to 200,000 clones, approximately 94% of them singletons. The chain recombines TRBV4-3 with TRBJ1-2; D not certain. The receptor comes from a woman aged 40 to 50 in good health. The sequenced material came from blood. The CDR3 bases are TGCGCCAGCAGCCAGGACGGGGATAACGGCTACACCTTC. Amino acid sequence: CASSQDGDNGYTF.